The following is a TCR beta chain sequence with its context. Germline V gene data show CDR1 as SQVTM and CDR2 as ANQGSEA. The CDR3 length is 15 residues. V was cut by 6 bases and J by 2 bases, with 20 bases left in between. To make TCR beta libraries, researchers used iRepertoire HTBI primers and Arm-PCR of CDR3 regions. MiXCR, run by TCRdb on the multiplex PCR reads, gives a single entry per CDR3 protein. The sample carries about 340,000 distinct CDR3 sequences, about 20% recorded once. Sample time point: persistent/refractory GD, antithyroid drugs over 5 years with positive TRAb. PBMC-extracted RNA yielded the TCR library. These data belong to a study of regulatory T cells in long-lasting Graves disease.

The source is a female donor with Graves disease. V usage is TRBV29-1 and J usage is TRBJ2-7; possible D gene TRBD1, 6 bases. Specimen: peripheral blood mononuclear cells (PBMCs), collected when the disease was refractory, from a patient treated with antithyroid drugs. In DNA form, the CDR3 reads TGCAGCGTGGAGACCGGGACAAGGGACCCCTACGAGCAGTACTTC. Its translation is CSVETGTRDPYEQYF.